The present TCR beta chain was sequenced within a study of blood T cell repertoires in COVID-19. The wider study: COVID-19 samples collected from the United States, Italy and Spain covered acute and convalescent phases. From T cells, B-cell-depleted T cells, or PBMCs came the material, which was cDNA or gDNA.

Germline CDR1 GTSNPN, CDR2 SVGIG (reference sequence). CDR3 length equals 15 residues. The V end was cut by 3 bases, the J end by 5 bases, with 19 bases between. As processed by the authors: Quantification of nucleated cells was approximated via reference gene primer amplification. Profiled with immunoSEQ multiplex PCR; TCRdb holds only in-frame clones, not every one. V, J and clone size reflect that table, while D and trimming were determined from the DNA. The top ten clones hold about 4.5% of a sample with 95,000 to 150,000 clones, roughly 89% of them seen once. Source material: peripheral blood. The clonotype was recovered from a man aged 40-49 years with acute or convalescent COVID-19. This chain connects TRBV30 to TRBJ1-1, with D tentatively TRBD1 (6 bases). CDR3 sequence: CAWSRKQGLWTEAFF. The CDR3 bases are TGTGCCTGGAGCCGAAAACAGGGATTATGGACTGAAGCTTTCTTT.